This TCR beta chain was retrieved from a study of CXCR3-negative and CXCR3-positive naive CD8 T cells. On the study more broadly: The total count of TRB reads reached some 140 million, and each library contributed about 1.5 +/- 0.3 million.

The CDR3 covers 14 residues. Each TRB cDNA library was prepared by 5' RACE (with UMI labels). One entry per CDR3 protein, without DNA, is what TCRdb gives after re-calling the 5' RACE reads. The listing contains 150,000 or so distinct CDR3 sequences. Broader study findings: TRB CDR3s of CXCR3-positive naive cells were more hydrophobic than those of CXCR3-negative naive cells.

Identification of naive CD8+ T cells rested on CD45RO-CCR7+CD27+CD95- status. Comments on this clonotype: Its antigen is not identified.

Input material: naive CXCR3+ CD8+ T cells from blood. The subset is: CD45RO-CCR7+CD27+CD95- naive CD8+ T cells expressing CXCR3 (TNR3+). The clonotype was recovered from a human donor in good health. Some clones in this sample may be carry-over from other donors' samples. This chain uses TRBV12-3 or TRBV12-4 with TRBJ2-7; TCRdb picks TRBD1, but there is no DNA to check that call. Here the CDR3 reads CASRHPGQGPEQYF.